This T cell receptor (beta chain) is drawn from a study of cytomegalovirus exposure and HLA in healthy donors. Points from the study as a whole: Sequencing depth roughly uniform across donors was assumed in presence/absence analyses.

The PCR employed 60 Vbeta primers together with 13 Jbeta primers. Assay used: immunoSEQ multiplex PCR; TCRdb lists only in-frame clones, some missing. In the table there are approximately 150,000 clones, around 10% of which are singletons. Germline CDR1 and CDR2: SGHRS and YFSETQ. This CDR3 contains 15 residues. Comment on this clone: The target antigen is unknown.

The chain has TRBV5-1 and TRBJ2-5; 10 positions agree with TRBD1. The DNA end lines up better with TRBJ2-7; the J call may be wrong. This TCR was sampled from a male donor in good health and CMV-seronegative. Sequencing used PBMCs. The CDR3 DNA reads TGCGCCAGCAGCTTGGGACAGGGGGCAGGAAACGAGCAGTACTTC. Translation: CASSLGQGAGNEQYF.